This TCR beta chain emerged from a study of blood T cell repertoires in COVID-19. Study details: From the United States, Italy and Spain came samples of acute and convalescent COVID-19. From T cells, B-cell-depleted T cells, or PBMCs came the material, which was cDNA or gDNA.

The CDR3 runs to 15 residues. Germline-derived CDR1 and CDR2 are SGHAT and FQNNGV. V was clipped by 4 bases and J by 7 bases, with 14 bases between them. Under the authors' procedure: Reference gene primer amplification yielded estimated nucleated cell counts. The table came from immunoSEQ multiplex PCR; TCRdb's copy has only in-frame clones and leaves some out. For V, J and clone size, that table is used; D and trimming come from the DNA. The sample lists about 150,000 clones, 84% seen once, with 7.2% in the top ten. The chain uses TRBV11-2 and TRBJ1-6; D perhaps matches TRBD1 (6 bases). Source material: peripheral blood. This TCR was recovered from a woman between 50 and 59 years old in a cohort sampled during active or convalescent COVID-19. The CDR3 loop is CASSSGQLINSPLHF. For the CDR3, the DNA is TGTGCCAGCAGCTCTGGACAGTTAATAAATTCACCCCTCCACTTT.